Below are 17 T cell receptor beta chains sequenced from a single sample in a study of follicular helper T cells after annual influenza vaccination. Time point of the sample: 2014-2015 season, pre-vaccination. The protocol was immunoSEQ multiplex PCR, while the TCRdb copy is restricted to in-frame clones and leaves out a portion. The sample lists 7,500 to 9,500 clones, roughly 80% occurring once. This specimen consisted of CXCR5+ CD38- circulating T follicular helper cells from blood, obtained on the day of influenza vaccination. Subset reported: circulating Tfh, non-naive CD4+CXCR5+PD-1+ (ICOS+CD38+ or ICOS-CD38-). Every receptor here comes from an adult who received the influenza vaccine.

This chain links TRBV5-1 with TRBJ2-3, with a tentative D call TRBD2 (5 bases). V lost 4 bases, J lost 2 bases, and 8 bases lay in between. Germline lookup yields CDR1 SGHRS and CDR2 YFSETQ. CDR3 length equals 13 residues. The CDR3 DNA follows: TGCGCCAGCAGCCGGACTCACACAGATACGCAGTATTTT. Amino acid sequence: CASSRTHTDTQYF.

The chain combines TRBV9 with TRBJ2-1, with TRBD2 matching 10 bases. The CDR3 is 16 residues long. Trimming took 4 bases from V and 10 from J; bases not matched to a gene: 14. Germline V gene lookup returns CDR1 SGDLS and CDR2 YYNGEE. CDR3 sequence: CASSSSGGATGREQFF. The CDR3 DNA reads as TGTGCCAGCAGCTCCAGCGGGGGGGCCACGGGTCGAGAGCAGTTCTTC. The full variable domain, with the rest looked up from reference TRBV9 and TRBJ2-1, is DSGVTQTPKHLITATGQRVTLRCSPRSGDLSVYWYQQSLDQGLQFLIQYYNGEERAKGNILERFSAQQFPDLHSELNLSSLELGDSALYFCASSSSGGATGREQFFGPGTRLTVL.

This chain links TRBV21-1 with TRBJ2-1. TRBV21-1 is a pseudogene segment. This CDR3 contains 16 residues. The CDR3 DNA reads TGTGCCAGCGACCCTGTAGGGGGGAAGATGAGGAATGAGCAGTTCTTC. It is translated as CASDPVGGKMRNEQFF.

The chain couples TRBV5-5 to TRBJ2-3; 7 nucleotides line up with TRBD1. The germline CDR1 and CDR2 sequences are SGHKS and YYEKEE (reference sequence). V shed 4 bases and J 0 bases; nucleotides not matched to a gene: 2. The CDR3 has 14 amino acids. The CDR3 sequence is CASSRGQSTDTQYF. The CDR3 coding sequence is TGTGCCAGCAGCCGGGGACAGAGCACAGATACGCAGTATTTT.

The rearrangement links TRBV7-2 to TRBJ2-3; perhaps TRBD2 as D (7 bases). CDR3 length: 17 residues. From germline, CDR1 is SGHTA and CDR2 FQGNSA. V gave up 0 bases and J gave up 1 base, with 14 bases separating them. The chain's CDR3 is CASSLAGGAWGTDTQYF. Here the CDR3 DNA reads TGTGCCAGCAGCTTAGCGGGGGGGGCGTGGGGCACAGATACGCAGTATTTT.

The rearrangement joins TRBV30 to TRBJ1-6; TRBD1 aligns across 7 bases. V gave up 3 bases and J gave up 5 bases; unmatched junction bases: 4. CDR1 GTSNPN and CDR2 SVGIG come from the germline V gene (reference sequence). This CDR3 region has 14 residues. This CDR3 is CAWSRGQNNSPLHF. For the CDR3, the DNA is TGTGCCTGGAGCCGGGGACAGAATAATTCACCCCTCCACTTT.

This clone was counted once. The chain employs TRBV6-1 and TRBJ2-7; possible D gene TRBD2, 7 bases. Looked up from germline, CDR1 is MNHNS and CDR2 is SASEGT. V was cut by 4 bases and J by 4 bases, with 17 bases left in between. The CDR3 runs 15 residues. CDR3 sequence: CASSARGGGPYEQYF. The CDR3, as DNA: TGTGCCAGCAGTGCCAGGGGCGGGGGCCCGTACGAGCAGTACTTC.

The chain uses TRBV5-1 and TRBJ2-5, with D perhaps assigned TRBD1 or TRBD2 (5 bases each). The CDR3 loop spans 15 amino acids. Per the germline V gene, CDR1 is SGHRS and CDR2 is YFSETQ. V shed 2 bases and J shed 5 bases, with 16 bases lying between them. CDR3 loop: CASSLPGSAGETQYF. The CDR3 DNA follows: TGCGCCAGCAGCTTACCGGGGTCCGCAGGGGAGACCCAGTACTTC.

There are a few counts of this clone. The CDR3 region is CASSFTGLRSYEQYF. The CDR3 DNA reads TGCGCCAGCAGCTTTACCGGGCTCCGCTCCTACGAGCAGTACTTC. V is TRBV5-1 and J is TRBJ2-7; D is unclear. CDR3 length equals 15 residues. V lost 2 bases and J 0 bases, leaving 12 bases between the germline ends. Germline CDR1 reads SGHRS; CDR2 reads YFSETQ.

This clone has a single count. The genes are TRBV2 and TRBJ2-5; D is possibly TRBD1 or TRBD2 (5 bases each). V shed 6 bases and J shed 3 bases, with 11 bases lying between them. Germline V gives CDR1 SNHLY, CDR2 FYNNEI. The CDR3 runs to 13 residues. CDR3 sequence reads: CASRDWTKETQYF. In DNA form, the CDR3 reads TGTGCCAGCAGGGACTGGACAAAAGAGACCCAGTACTTC.

Only a few counts were recorded for this clone. This chain joins TRBV28 and TRBJ1-2; D might be TRBD1 (6 bases). From germline, CDR1 is MDHEN and CDR2 SYDVKM. This CDR3 is 12 amino acids long. V lost 5 bases and J lost 7, with 11 bases in between. The CDR3 sequence: CASSQAGAGYTF. The CDR3 coding sequence is TGTGCCAGCAGTCAGGCAGGGGCTGGCTACACCTTC.

The rearrangement links TRBV5-4 to TRBJ2-3; 10 positions agree with TRBD2. CDR1 is SGHNT, CDR2 YYREEE, per germline (reference sequence). V shed 10 bases, J shed 4 bases, and the junction held 9 bases outside the gene matches. The CDR3 totals 14 residues. In DNA, the CDR3 is TGTGCCGGTACCCAGCGGGGGGGCTCAGATACGCAGTATTTT. It specifies CAGTQRGGSDTQYF.

The chain carries TRBV5-4 and TRBJ2-1, with TRBD1 matching over 10 bases. This CDR3 has 17 amino acids. The germline gives CDR1 SGHNT, CDR2 YYREEE (reference sequence). The trim removed 4 bases at V and 8 bases at J, leaving 15 bases unmatched. The CDR3 loop is CASSRFAGGGTGDEQFF. CDR3 coding DNA: TGTGCCAGCAGCCGGTTCGCTGGGGGGGGGACAGGGGATGAGCAGTTCTTC. The entire variable domain, with the rest obtained from reference TRBV5-4 and TRBJ2-1, is as follows: ETGVTQSPTHLIKTRGQQVTLRCSSQSGHNTVSWYQQALGQGPQFIFQYYREEENGRGNFPPRFSGLQFPNYSSELNVNALELDDSALYLCASSRFAGGGTGDEQFFGPGTRLTVL.

In its sample, this clone was seen a few times. The chain is built from TRBV7-2 and TRBJ2-3; 9 bases are shared with TRBD2. CDR1 and CDR2 (germline): SGHTA, FQGNSA. This CDR3 is built from 14 residues. Germline trimming cut 5 bases from V and 4 bases from J; bases unmatched to any gene: 4. This CDR3 is CASSPGTSSDTQYF. In DNA form, the CDR3 reads TGTGCCAGCAGCCCTGGGACTAGCTCAGATACGCAGTATTTT.

J is TRBJ1-6 and V is TRBV6-5, with D perhaps TRBD1 (5 bases). The V end lost 2 bases, the J end lost 8 bases, and 7 bases lay between the germline ends. Germline lookup yields CDR1 MNHEY and CDR2 SVGAGI. This CDR3 spans 13 amino acids. The chain's CDR3 is CASSYQQDSPLHF. The CDR3, as DNA: TGTGCCAGCAGTTACCAACAGGATTCACCCCTCCACTTT.

The rearrangement links TRBV12-5 to TRBJ1-1; D is unclear. CDR3 length equals 13 residues. Germline assignment: CDR1 LGHNT and CDR2 FRNRAP. Trimming cost V 8 bases and J 5 bases, with 15 bases left between them. In DNA, the CDR3 is TGTGCTAGTCGGGGATCTGGACGGACTGAAGCTTTCTTT. Amino acid sequence: CASRGSGRTEAFF.

The rearrangement uses TRBV4-1 and TRBJ1-1; 9 nucleotides match TRBD1. The CDR3 spans 18 residues. The germline CDR1 and CDR2 sequences are MGHRA and YSYEKL. V dropped 3 bases and J dropped 2; count of bases not matched to a gene: 13. CDR3 region: CASSQDRGRSIYNTEAFF. The CDR3 nucleotides are TGCGCCAGCAGCCAGGACAGGGGCCGATCCATCTATAACACTGAAGCTTTCTTT.